What follows is one T cell receptor (beta chain) and its context. Clinical history as reported by participants underpinned cohort assignment. This sample was taken from a study of blood T cell repertoires in COVID-19. On the study more broadly: Collection of acute and convalescent COVID-19 samples took place in the United States, Italy and Spain.

Per the original data handling: How many nucleated cells were present was estimated from reference gene primer amplification. The repertoire was sequenced with immunoSEQ multiplex PCR; TCRdb's copy has only in-frame clones and lacks some. The DNA gave D and trimming, while V, J and clone size come from that table. Among a few hundred thousand clones listed, approximately 84% were seen once. CDR3 size: 15 residues. V lost 2 bases to trimming and J lost 2 bases; unmatched junction nucleotides: 4. The V gene's germline CDR1 is SGHRS and CDR2 YFSETQ. This chain uses TRBV5-1 with TRBJ2-1, with TRBD1 identical over 7 bases. Sample: PBMCs or T cells enriched from blood (not recorded which). This receptor was taken from a man aged 45-65 years who had recovered from COVID-19. DNA for the CDR3: TGCGCCAGCAGCTTCCAGGGGGACGCCTACAATGAGCAGTTCTTC. Translation: CASSFQGDAYNEQFF.